The clone carrying this T cell receptor (beta chain) was seen a few times. The target antigen is unknown. This entry comes from a study of Graves' ophthalmopathy and Graves' hyperthyroidism. Study overall: The collection of peripheral blood took place at initial diagnosis, before any treatment.

The authors amplified TCR beta CDR3 regions from RNA transcripts. HTBI primers primed a first-round RT-PCR, and a second-round multiplex PCR followed. A single record per CDR3 protein comes from TCRdb applying MiXCR to the multiplex PCR reads. The table lists approximately 700,000 distinct CDR3 sequences, 40% of them singletons. The V and J ends lost 1 base and 1 base, in that order; junction bases with no gene match: 4. The CDR3 runs to 15 residues. Germline V gene sequence: CDR1 DFQATT, CDR2 SNEGSKA (reference sequence). Study conclusions and caveats: Blood also held most thyroid clonotypes expanded above 0.001 frequency. A model of 13 signatures distinguished ophthalmopathy from stable hyperthyroidism at around 90% sensitivity and 65% to 84% specificity.

Sequencing input: peripheral blood. This TCR was sampled from an adult man with Graves' ophthalmopathy. This rearrangement joins TRBV20-1 to TRBJ2-5; TRBD2 agrees at 9 bases. CDR3 nucleotide sequence: TGCAGTGCTAGAGCATTAGCGGGGGCCCAAGAGACCCAGTACTTC. Encoded protein: CSARALAGAQETQYF.